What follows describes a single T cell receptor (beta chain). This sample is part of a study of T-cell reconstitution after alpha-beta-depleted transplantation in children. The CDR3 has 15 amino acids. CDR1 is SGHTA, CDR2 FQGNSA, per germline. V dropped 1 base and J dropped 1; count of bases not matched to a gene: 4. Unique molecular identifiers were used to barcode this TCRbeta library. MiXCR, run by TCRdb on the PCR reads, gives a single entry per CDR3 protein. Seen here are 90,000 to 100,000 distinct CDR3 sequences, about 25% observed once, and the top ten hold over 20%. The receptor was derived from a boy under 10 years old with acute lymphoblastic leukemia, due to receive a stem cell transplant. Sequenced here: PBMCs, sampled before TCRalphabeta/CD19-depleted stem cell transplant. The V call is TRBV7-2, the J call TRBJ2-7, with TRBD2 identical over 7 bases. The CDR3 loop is CASSLGGRVSYEQYF. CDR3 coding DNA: TGTGCCAGCAGCTTAGGCGGGAGAGTGTCCTACGAGCAGTACTTC.